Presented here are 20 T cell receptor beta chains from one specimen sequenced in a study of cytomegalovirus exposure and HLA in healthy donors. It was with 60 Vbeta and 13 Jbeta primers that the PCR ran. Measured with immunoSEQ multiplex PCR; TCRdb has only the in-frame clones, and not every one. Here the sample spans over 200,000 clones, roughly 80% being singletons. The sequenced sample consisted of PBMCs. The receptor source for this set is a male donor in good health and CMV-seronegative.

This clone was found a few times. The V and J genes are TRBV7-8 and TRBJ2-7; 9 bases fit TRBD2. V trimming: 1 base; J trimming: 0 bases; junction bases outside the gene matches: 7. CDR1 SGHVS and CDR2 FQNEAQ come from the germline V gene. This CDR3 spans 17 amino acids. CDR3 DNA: TGTGCCAGCAGCTTAGACGCCAGACTAGCGGACTCCTACGAGCAGTACTTC. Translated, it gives CASSLDARLADSYEQYF.

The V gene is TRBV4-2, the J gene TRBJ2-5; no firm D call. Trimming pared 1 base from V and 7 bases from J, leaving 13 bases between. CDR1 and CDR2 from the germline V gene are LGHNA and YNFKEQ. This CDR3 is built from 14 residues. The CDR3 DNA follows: TGTGCCAGCAGCCAAGGGTCGGAAGGAGCGACCCAGTACTTC. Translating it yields CASSQGSEGATQYF.

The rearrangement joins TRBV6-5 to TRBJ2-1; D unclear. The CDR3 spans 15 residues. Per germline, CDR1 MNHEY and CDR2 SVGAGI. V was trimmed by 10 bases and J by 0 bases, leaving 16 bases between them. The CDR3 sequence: CATRLSASSYNEQFF. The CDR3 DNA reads TGTGCCACCCGCCTCAGCGCCAGCTCCTACAATGAGCAGTTCTTC.

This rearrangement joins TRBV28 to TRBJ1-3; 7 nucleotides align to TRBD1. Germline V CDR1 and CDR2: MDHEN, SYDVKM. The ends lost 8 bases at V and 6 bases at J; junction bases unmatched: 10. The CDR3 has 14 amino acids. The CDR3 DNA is TGTGCCAGCGGGTTTAGAGGGGGCGAAAACACCATATATTTT. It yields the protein CASGFRGGENTIYF.

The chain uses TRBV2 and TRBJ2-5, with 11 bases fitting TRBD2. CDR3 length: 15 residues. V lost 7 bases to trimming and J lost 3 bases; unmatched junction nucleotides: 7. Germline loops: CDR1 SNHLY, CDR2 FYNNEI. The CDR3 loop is CASTPTSGRKETQYF. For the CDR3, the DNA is TGTGCCAGCACCCCAACTAGCGGGAGAAAAGAGACCCAGTACTTC.

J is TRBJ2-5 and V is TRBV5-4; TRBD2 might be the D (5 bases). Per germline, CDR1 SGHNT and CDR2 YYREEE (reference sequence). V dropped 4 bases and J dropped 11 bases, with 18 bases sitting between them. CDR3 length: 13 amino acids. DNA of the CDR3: TGTGCCAGCAGCCGACTAACGGGGAGAGAGCAGTACTTC. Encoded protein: CASSRLTGREQYF.

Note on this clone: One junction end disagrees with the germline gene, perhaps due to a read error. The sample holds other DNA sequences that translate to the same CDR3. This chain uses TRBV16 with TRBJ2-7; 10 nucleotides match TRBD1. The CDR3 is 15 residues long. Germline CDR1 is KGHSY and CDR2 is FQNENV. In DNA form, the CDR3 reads TGCGCCAGCAGCCGCCCGGGACAGGGGTTTTCCGAGCAGTACTTC. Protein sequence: CASSRPGQGFSEQYF. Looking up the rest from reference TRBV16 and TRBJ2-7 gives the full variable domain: GEEVAQTPKHLVRGEGQKAKLYCAPIKGHSYVFWYQQVLKNEFKFLISFQNENVFDETGMPKERFSAKCLPNSPCSLEIQATKLEDSAVYFCASSRPGQGFSEQYFGPGTRLTVT.

The CDR3 DNA sequence: TGTGCCAGCAGCCAATCGGCCCTAGCGGGGACGAACACCGGGGAGCTGTTTTTT. Translation gives CASSQSALAGTNTGELFF. The rearrangement joins TRBV4-2 to TRBJ2-2; 9 bases map to TRBD2. This CDR3 has 18 amino acids. The junction had 7 bases not matched to a gene; V was cut back by 2 bases and J by 0 bases. Germline-derived CDR1 and CDR2 are LGHNA and YNFKEQ.

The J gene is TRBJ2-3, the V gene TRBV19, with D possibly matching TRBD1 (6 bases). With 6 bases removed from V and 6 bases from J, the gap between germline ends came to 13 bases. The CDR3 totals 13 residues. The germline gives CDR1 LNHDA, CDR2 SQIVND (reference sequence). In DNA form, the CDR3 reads TGTGCCAGTAGAACACACAGGGAGGATACGCAGTATTTT. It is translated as CASRTHREDTQYF.

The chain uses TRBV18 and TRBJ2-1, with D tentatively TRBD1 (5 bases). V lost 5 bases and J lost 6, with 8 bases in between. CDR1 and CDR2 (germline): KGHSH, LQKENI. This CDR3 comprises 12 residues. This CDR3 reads CASSMQGNEQFF. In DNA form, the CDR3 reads TGTGCCAGCTCAATGCAGGGCAATGAGCAGTTCTTC.

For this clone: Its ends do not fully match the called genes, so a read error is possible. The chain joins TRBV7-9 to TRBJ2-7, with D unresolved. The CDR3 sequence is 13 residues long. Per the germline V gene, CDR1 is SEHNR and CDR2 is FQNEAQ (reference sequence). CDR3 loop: CSSSFYRDYEQYF. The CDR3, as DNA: TGTTCCAGCAGCTTCTACAGAGACTACGAGCAGTACTTC.

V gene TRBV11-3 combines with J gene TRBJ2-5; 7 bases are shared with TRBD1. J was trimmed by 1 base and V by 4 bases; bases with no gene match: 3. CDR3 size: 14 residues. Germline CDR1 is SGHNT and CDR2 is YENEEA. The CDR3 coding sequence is TGTGCCAGCAGCTCGGGACAGTTCCAAGAGACCCAGTACTTC. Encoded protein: CASSSGQFQETQYF.

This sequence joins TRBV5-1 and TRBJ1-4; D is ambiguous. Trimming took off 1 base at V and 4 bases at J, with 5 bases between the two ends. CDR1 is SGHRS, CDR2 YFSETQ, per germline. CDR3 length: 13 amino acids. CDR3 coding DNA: TGCGCCAGCAGCTTGCTAGGTAATGAAAAACTGTTTTTT. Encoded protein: CASSLLGNEKLFF.

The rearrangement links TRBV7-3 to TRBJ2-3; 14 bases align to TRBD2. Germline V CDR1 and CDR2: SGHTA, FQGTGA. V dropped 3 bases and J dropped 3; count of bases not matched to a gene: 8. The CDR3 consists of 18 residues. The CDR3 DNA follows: TGTGCCAGCAGCTTTCTCGGGACTAGCGGGAGAACGACAGATACGCAGTATTTT. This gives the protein CASSFLGTSGRTTDTQYF.

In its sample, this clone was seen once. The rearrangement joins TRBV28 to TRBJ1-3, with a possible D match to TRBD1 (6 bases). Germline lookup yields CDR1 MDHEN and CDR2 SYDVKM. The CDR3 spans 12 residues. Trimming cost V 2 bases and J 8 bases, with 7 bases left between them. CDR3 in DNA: TGTGCCAGCAGTTTACAGGGGCACACCATATATTTT. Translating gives CASSLQGHTIYF.

Written as DNA, the CDR3 is TGCAGCGTTCGAGGAGGTGCCCCCCCCTACAATGAGCAGTTCTTC. It yields the protein CSVRGGAPPYNEQFF. This sequence joins TRBV29-1 and TRBJ2-1, with D possibly being TRBD2 (5 bases). Germline CDR1 is SQVTM and CDR2 is ANQGSEA. V lost 5 bases, J lost 2 bases, and 16 bases lay in between. This CDR3 is 15 amino acids long.

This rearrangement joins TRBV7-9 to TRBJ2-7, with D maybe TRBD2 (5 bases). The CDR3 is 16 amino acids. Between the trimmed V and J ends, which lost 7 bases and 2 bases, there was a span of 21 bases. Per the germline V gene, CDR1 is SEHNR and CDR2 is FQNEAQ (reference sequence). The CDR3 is CASTQDGGWDPYEQYF. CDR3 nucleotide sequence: TGTGCCAGCACCCAGGACGGCGGGTGGGATCCCTACGAGCAGTACTTC.

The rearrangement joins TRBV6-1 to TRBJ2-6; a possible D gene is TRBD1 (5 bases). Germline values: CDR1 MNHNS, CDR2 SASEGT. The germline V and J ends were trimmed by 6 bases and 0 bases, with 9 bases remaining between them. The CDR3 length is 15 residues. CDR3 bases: TGTGCCAGCAGGCCAGGGTCCTCTGGGGCCAACGTCCTGACTTTC. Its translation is CASRPGSSGANVLTF.

In DNA form, the CDR3 reads TGTGCCAGCAGCGTAGCGAGCGAGTCCTACAATGAGCAGTTCTTC. Encoded protein: CASSVASESYNEQFF. V is TRBV9 and J is TRBJ2-1; D remains ambiguous. Germline CDR1 and CDR2: SGDLS and YYNGEE. The CDR3 totals 15 residues. Trimming shortened V by 0 bases and J by 1 base, and 8 bases separated the two germline ends.

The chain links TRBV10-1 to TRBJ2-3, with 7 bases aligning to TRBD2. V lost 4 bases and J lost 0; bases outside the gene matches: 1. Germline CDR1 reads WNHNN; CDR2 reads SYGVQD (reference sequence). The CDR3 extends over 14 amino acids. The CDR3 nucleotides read TGCGCCAGCAGTGCGGGAGGTAGCACAGATACGCAGTATTTT. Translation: CASSAGGSTDTQYF.